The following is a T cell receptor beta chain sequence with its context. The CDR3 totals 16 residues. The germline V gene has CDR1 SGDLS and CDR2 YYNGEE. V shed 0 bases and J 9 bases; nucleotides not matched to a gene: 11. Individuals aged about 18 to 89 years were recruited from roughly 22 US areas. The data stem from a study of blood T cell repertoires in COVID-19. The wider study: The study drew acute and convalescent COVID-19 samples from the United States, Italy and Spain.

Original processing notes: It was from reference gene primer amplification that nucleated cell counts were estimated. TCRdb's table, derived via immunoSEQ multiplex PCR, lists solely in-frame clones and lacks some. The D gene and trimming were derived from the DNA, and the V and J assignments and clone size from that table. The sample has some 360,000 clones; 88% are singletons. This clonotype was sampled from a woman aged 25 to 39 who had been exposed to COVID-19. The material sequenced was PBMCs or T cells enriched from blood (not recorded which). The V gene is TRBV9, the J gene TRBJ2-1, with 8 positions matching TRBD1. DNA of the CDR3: TGTGCCAGCAGCGTAGTCCCTGCGACAGGGGAAGGTGAGCAGTTCTTC. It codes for CASSVVPATGEGEQFF.